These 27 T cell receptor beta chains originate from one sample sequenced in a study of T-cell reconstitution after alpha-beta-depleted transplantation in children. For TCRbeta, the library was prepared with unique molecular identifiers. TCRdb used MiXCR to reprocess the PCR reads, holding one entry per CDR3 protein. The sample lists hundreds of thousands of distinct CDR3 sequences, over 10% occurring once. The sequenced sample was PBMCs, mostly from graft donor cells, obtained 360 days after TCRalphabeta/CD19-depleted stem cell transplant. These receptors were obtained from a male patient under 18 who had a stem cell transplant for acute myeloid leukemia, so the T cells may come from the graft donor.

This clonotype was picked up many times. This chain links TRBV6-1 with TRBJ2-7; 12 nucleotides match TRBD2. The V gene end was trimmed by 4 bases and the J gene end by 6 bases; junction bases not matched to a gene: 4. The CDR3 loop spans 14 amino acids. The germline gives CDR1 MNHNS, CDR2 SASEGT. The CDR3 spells CASSGTSGASEQYF. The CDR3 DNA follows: TGTGCCAGCAGTGGGACTAGCGGGGCCTCCGAGCAGTACTTC.

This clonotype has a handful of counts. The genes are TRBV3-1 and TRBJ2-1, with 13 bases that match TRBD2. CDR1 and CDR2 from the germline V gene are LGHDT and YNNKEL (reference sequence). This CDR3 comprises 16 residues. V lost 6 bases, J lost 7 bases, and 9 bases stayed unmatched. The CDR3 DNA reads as TGTGCCAGCAGTTCTCCTCCGGGACTAGCGGGAAATGAGCAGTTCTTC. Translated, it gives CASSSPPGLAGNEQFF.

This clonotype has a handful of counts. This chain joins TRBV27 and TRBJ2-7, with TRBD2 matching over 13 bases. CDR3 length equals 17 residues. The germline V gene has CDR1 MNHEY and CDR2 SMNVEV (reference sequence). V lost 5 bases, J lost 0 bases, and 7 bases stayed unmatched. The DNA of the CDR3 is TGTGCCAGCAGTCTCCAGGGACTAGCGGGGCTCTCCTACGAGCAGTACTTC. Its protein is CASSLQGLAGLSYEQYF.

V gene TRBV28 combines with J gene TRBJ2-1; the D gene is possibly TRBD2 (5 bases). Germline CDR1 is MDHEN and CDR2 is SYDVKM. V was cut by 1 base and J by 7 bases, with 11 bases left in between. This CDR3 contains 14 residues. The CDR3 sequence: CASSLSGNWNEQFF. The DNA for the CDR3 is TGTGCCAGCAGTTTATCCGGGAATTGGAATGAGCAGTTCTTC.

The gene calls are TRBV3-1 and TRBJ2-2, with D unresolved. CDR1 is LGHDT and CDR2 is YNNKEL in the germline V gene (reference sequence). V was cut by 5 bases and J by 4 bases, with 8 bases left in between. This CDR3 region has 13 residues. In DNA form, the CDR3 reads TGTGCCAGCAGCAAGCAGAGCACCGGGGAGCTGTTTTTT. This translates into CASSKQSTGELFF.

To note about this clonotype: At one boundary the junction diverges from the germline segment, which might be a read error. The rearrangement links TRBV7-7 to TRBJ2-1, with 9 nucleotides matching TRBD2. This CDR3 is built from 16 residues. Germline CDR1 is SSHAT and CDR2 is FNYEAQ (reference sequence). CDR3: CASSPRGAGGYNEQFF. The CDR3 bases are TGTGCTAGCAGCCCCCGTGGAGCGGGAGGCTACAATGAGCAGTTCTTC.

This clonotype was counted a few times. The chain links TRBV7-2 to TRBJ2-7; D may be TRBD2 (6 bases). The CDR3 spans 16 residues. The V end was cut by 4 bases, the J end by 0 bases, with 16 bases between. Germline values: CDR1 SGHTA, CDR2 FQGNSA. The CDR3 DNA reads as TGTGCCAGCAGCTCCTTCCGGGGACTGAGCTCCTACGAGCAGTACTTC. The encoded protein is CASSSFRGLSSYEQYF.

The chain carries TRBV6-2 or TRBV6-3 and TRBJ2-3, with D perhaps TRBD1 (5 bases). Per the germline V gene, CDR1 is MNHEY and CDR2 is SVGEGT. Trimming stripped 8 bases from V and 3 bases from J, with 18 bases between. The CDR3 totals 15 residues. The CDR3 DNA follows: TGTGCCAGCCAGGCCAGGGTACGTCTGACAGATACGCAGTATTTT. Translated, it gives CASQARVRLTDTQYF.

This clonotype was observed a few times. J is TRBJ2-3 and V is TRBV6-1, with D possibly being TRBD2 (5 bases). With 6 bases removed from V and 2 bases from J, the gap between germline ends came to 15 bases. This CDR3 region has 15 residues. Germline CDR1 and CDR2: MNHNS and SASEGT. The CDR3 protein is CASRRQGGYTDTQYF. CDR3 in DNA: TGTGCCAGCAGGAGACAAGGAGGTTACACAGATACGCAGTATTTT.

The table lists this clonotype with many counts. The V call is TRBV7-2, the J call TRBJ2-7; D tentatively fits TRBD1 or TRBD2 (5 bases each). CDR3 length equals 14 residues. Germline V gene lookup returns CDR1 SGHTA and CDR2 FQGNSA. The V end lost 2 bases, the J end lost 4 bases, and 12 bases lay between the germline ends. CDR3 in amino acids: CASSLTGRGYEQYF. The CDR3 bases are TGTGCCAGCAGCTTAACAGGTCGAGGGTACGAGCAGTACTTC.

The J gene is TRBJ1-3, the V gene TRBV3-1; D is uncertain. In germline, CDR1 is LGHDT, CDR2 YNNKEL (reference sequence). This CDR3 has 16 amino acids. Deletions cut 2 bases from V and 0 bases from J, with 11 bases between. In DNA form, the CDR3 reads TGTGCCAGCAGCCAACTCACGGCGGTCTCTGGAAACACCATATATTTT. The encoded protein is CASSQLTAVSGNTIYF.

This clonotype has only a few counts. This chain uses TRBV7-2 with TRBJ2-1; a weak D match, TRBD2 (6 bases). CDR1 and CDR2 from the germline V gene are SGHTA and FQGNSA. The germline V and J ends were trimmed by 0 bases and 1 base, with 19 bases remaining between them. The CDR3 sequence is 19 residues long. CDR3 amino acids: CASSLAPSGFGRSYNEQFF. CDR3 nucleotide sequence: TGTGCCAGCAGCTTAGCGCCCAGCGGGTTCGGTAGATCCTACAATGAGCAGTTCTTC.

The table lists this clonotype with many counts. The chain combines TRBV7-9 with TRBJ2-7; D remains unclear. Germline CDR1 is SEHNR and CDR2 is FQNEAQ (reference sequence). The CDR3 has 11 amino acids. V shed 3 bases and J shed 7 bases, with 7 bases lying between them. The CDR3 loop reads CASSFRREQYF. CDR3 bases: TGTGCCAGCAGCTTTCGGCGGGAGCAGTACTTC.

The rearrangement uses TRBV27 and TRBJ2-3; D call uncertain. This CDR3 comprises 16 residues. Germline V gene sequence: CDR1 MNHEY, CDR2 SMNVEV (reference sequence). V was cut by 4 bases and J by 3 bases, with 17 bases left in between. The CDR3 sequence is CASSSNWATITDTQYF. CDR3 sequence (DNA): TGTGCCAGCAGTTCAAACTGGGCTACCATAACAGATACGCAGTATTTT.

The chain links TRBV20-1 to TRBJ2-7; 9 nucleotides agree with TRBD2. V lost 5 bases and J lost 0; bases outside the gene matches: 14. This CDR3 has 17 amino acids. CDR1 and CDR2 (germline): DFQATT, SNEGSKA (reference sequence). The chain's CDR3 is CSAYKGREGPVSYEQYF. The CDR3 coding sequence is TGCAGTGCTTATAAGGGGCGGGAGGGCCCCGTCTCCTACGAGCAGTACTTC.

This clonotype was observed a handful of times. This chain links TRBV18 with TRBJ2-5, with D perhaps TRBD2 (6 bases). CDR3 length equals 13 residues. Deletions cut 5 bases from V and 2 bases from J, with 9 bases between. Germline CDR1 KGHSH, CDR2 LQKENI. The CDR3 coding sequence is TGTGCCAGCTCAACTAGCCGACAAGAGACCCAGTACTTC. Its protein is CASSTSRQETQYF.

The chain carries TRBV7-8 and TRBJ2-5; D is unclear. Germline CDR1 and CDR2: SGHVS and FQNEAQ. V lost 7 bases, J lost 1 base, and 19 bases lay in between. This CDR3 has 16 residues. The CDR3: CASTHHRWGIQETQYF. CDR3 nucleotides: TGTGCCAGCACTCATCACCGTTGGGGAATCCAAGAGACCCAGTACTTC.

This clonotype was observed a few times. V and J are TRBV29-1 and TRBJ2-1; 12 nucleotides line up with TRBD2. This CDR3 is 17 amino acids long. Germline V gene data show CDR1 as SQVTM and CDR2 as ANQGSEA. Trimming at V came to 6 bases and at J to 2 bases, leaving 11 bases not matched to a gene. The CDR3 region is CSVGTSGRSPTYNEQFF. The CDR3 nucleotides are TGCAGCGTGGGGACTAGCGGGCGGTCGCCCACCTACAATGAGCAGTTCTTC.

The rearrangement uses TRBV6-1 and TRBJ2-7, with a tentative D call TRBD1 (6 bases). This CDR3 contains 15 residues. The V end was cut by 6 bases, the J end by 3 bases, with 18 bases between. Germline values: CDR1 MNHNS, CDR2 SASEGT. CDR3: CASSQPGQTVYEQYF. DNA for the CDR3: TGTGCCAGCAGCCAGCCGGGACAAACCGTCTACGAGCAGTACTTC.

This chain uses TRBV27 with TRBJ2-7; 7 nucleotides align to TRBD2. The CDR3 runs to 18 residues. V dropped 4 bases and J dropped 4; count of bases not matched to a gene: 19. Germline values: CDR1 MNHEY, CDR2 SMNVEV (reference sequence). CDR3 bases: TGTGCCAGCAGTTATTCGTACCCTAAACTCTCGCGGGAGTACGAGCAGTACTTC. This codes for CASSYSYPKLSREYEQYF.

CDR3 sequence reads: CASSYGLAGYEQYF. The CDR3, as DNA: TGTGCCAGCAGTTATGGGCTCGCGGGCTACGAGCAGTACTTC. The chain carries TRBV28 and TRBJ2-7, with a possible D match to TRBD2 (5 bases). CDR1 and CDR2 (germline): MDHEN, SYDVKM. The V end lost 4 bases, the J end lost 3 bases, and 13 bases lay between the germline ends. The CDR3 covers 14 residues.

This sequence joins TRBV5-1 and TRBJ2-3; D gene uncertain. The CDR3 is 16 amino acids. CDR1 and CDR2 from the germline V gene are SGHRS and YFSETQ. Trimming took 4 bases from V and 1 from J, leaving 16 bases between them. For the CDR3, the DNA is TGCGCCAGCAGCCCCCCCCGACCGACGCGCACAGATACGCAGTATTTT. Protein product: CASSPPRPTRTDTQYF.

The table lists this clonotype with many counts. The CDR3 protein is CSVDQREVQFF. Written as DNA, the CDR3 is TGCAGCGTTGATCAGCGGGAGGTACAGTTCTTC. The chain employs TRBV29-1 and TRBJ2-1; 9 nucleotides agree with TRBD2. The germline V gene encodes CDR1 SQVTM and CDR2 ANQGSEA. The CDR3 spans 11 residues. Losses at the gene ends were 3 bases for V and 13 bases for J; bases not matched to a gene: 4.

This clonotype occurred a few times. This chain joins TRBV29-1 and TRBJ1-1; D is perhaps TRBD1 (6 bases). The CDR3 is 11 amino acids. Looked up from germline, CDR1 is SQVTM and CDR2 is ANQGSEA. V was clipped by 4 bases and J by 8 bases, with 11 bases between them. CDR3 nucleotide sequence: TGCAGCGTTGGGGGACACGCCGAAGCTTTCTTT. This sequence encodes CSVGGHAEAFF.

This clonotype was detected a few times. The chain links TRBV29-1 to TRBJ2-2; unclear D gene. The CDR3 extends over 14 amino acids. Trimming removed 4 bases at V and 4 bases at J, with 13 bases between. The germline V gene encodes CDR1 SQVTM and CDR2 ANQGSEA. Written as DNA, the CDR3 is TGCAGCGTTGCTCGGGCGTCGAGCACCGGGGAGCTGTTTTTT. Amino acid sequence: CSVARASSTGELFF.

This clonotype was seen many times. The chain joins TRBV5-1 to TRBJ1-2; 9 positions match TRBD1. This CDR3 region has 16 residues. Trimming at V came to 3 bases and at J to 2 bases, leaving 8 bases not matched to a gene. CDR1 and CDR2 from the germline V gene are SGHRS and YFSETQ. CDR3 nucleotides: TGCGCCAGCAGCTCTCAGTCAGGACAGGGGAACTATGGCTACACCTTC. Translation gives CASSSQSGQGNYGYTF.

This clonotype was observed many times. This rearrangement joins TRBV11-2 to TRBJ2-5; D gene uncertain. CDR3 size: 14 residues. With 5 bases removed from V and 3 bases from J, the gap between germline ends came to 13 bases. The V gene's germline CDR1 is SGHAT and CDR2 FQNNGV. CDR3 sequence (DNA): TGTGCCAGCAGCCACGTGGAAGGTGAAGAGACCCAGTACTTC. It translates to CASSHVEGEETQYF.